This TCR beta chain was captured by sequencing in a study of T cell changes during pregnancy in multiple sclerosis. The CDR3 sequence is 17 residues long. The V gene's germline CDR1 is SGHRS and CDR2 YFSETQ. V dropped 0 bases and J dropped 0; count of bases not matched to a gene: 4. Repertoires were generated with immunoSEQ multiplex PCR, while TCRdb's copy carries only in-frame clones and drops some. In the table there are about 72,000 clones, 90% to 95% of which are singletons. The material sequenced was peripheral blood, taken in the third trimester of pregnancy. The source is a female donor in good health, enrolled as a control in a pregnancy study. This rearrangement joins TRBV5-1 to TRBJ2-3; 10 nucleotides align to TRBD2. Here the CDR3 reads CASSLASGGPSTDTQYF. The DNA of the CDR3 is TGCGCCAGCAGCTTGGCTAGCGGGGGCCCTAGCACAGATACGCAGTATTTT.